This T cell receptor (beta chain) stems from a study of shared clonotypes between healthy human individuals. As to this clone: Its target is unknown.

A CD45RA+ naive subset and a CD45RA-negative memory subset were split from CD4+ cells. V was shortened by 5 bases and J by 1 base, with 9 bases between the two germline ends. CDR1 and CDR2 from the germline V gene are SQVTM and ANQGSEA. The CDR3 spans 12 residues. TCRdb's copy holds only in-frame clones and misses some; the assay was immunoSEQ multiplex PCR. The sample records about 2.3 million clones, less than 95% being singletons. General study points: The authors expected sequencing depth to affect clonotype sharing among donors. Larger estimated richness was generally recorded for naive subsets relative to memory subsets.

Sequenced sample: naive CD4+ T cells from PBMCs. Subset: CD45RA+ positively selected. This sequence originates from a man aged 18 to 35 in good health. Some clones in this sample may be carry-over from other donors' samples. This chain joins TRBV29-1 and TRBJ2-7; no clear D gene. The CDR3 region is CSVRSQSYEQYF. The CDR3 DNA is TGCAGCGTTAGATCGCAGTCCTACGAGCAGTACTTC.